The 32 T cell receptor beta chains reported below all come from one sample, sequenced in a study of brain T cells in children with intractable seizures. Only cases whose brain tissue showed the highest T cell transcript signatures were sequenced. Sequenced by immunoSEQ multiplex PCR; TCRdb stores in-frame clones only, minus some. The table lists 7,500 to 9,500 clones, roughly three quarters of them singletons. This specimen consisted of resected brain tissue, obtained at surgery. Receptors were obtained from a girl under 10 years old with tuberous sclerosis and intractable seizures.

This clone was observed a handful of times. CDR3 bases: TGTGCCAGTCACCCCGGGGCCTATGGCTACACCTTC. Amino acid sequence: CASHPGAYGYTF. The chain uses TRBV19 and TRBJ1-2, with D tentatively TRBD1 (5 bases). Germline V gene data show CDR1 as LNHDA and CDR2 as SQIVND (reference sequence). The CDR3 is 12 residues long. Trimming removed 8 bases from V and 4 bases from J, with 11 bases in between.

This chain uses TRBV15 with TRBJ1-1; tentative D call: TRBD1 (6 bases). V lost 0 bases, J lost 4 bases, and 9 bases lay in between. CDR3 size: 14 residues. The germline V gene has CDR1 LNHNV and CDR2 YYDKDF (reference sequence). The CDR3 DNA sequence: TGTGCCACCAGCAGAGAGGCCAGGGGCACTGAAGCTTTCTTT. Translating gives CATSREARGTEAFF.

In this sample, this clone turned up a few times. The V and J genes are TRBV7-6 and TRBJ2-1, with D possibly TRBD2 on 7 matching bases. CDR1 SGHVS and CDR2 FNYEAQ come from the germline V gene. Trimming pared 1 base from V and 8 bases from J, leaving 18 bases between. The CDR3 has 16 amino acids. Here the CDR3 reads CASSLGQGGVLDEQFF. DNA for the CDR3: TGTGCCAGCAGCTTAGGACAAGGGGGGGTTCTAGATGAGCAGTTCTTC.

The CDR3 protein is CASSQDNSGNTIYF. The CDR3 DNA reads TGTGCCAGCAGCCAAGATAACTCTGGAAACACCATATATTTT. The chain combines TRBV4-2 with TRBJ1-3, with D hard to call. The germline gives CDR1 LGHNA, CDR2 YNFKEQ. The CDR3 is 14 amino acids. Trimming removed 0 bases at V and 0 bases at J, with 3 bases between.

The chain couples TRBV5-1 to TRBJ1-4, with D perhaps matching TRBD1 (5 bases). Germline assignment: CDR1 SGHRS and CDR2 YFSETQ. Trimming cost V 5 bases and J 7 bases, with 6 bases left between them. This CDR3 is 11 amino acids long. The CDR3: CASSRGEKLFF. In DNA, the CDR3 is TGCGCCAGCAGTAGGGGTGAAAAACTGTTTTTT.

The V gene is TRBV9, the J gene TRBJ1-6; no clear D gene. CDR3 size: 16 residues. The germline CDR1 and CDR2 sequences are SGDLS and YYNGEE. V was trimmed by 0 bases and J by 7 bases, leaving 14 bases between them. The CDR3 region is CASSVDFGVLNSPLHF. In DNA, the CDR3 is TGTGCCAGCAGCGTAGATTTCGGGGTCCTCAATTCACCCCTCCACTTT.

The chain employs TRBV4-1 and TRBJ2-5; the D gene is possibly TRBD2 (5 bases). The CDR3 consists of 16 residues. Trimming pared 0 bases from V and 4 bases from J, leaving 15 bases between. Germline CDR1 and CDR2: MGHRA and YSYEKL. The CDR3 sequence is CASSQERGYEGETQYF. DNA for the CDR3: TGCGCCAGCAGCCAAGAAAGAGGCTACGAGGGAGAGACCCAGTACTTC.

This chain connects TRBV24-1 to TRBJ2-3, with a weak D call TRBD2 (5 bases). The V end lost 4 bases, the J end lost 0 bases, and 13 bases lay between the germline ends. This CDR3 has 16 amino acids. The germline CDR1 and CDR2 sequences are KGHDR and SFDVKD. The CDR3 bases are TGTGCCACCAGTGAACGACTATCTGCTAGCACAGATACGCAGTATTTT. Translation: CATSERLSASTDTQYF.

By share, this clone ranks as medium-sized. This chain connects TRBV5-1 to TRBJ2-2; 13 nucleotides match TRBD2. The CDR3 is made up of 14 amino acids. The ends lost 5 bases at V and 6 bases at J; junction bases unmatched: 1. Germline V gives CDR1 SGHRS, CDR2 YFSETQ. This CDR3 reads CASRGLAGSGELFF. In DNA, the CDR3 is TGCGCCAGCAGGGGACTAGCGGGGTCCGGGGAGCTGTTTTTT.

The chain uses TRBV6-6 and TRBJ2-5; D is undetermined. V was shortened by 6 bases and J by 1 base, with 12 bases between the two germline ends. Germline V lookup: CDR1 MNHNY, CDR2 SVGAGI (reference sequence). The CDR3 extends over 14 amino acids. This CDR3 is CASSELGSQETQYF. The CDR3 DNA follows: TGTGCCAGCAGCGAACTGGGTTCCCAAGAGACCCAGTACTTC.

The CDR3 spells CATSERTLNTGELFF. Written as DNA, the CDR3 is TGTGCCACCAGTGAACGCACTCTCAACACCGGGGAGCTGTTTTTT. V gene TRBV24-1 combines with J gene TRBJ2-2; no clear D gene. V lost 4 bases to trimming and J lost 2 bases, with 10 bases between them. CDR3 length: 15 residues. The germline gives CDR1 KGHDR, CDR2 SFDVKD.

The V call is TRBV10-2, the J call TRBJ2-4; unclear D gene. Germline lookup yields CDR1 WSHSY and CDR2 SAAADI. The germline V and J ends were trimmed by 3 bases and 8 bases, with 5 bases remaining between them. The CDR3 totals 11 residues. This CDR3 reads CASSDIDIQYF. CDR3 coding DNA: TGCGCCAGCAGTGATATCGACATTCAGTACTTC.

The V and J genes are TRBV11-3 and TRBJ2-3; D possibly corresponds to TRBD2 (6 bases). The germline gives CDR1 SGHNT, CDR2 YENEEA. Deletions cut 5 bases from V and 2 bases from J, with 26 bases between. The CDR3 length is 19 residues. In nucleotides, the CDR3 is TGTGCCAGCAGCCAAGGGGTTTGGGGGGATTGGCCGAACACAGATACGCAGTATTTT. Its translation is CASSQGVWGDWPNTDTQYF.

V usage is TRBV10-3 and J usage is TRBJ2-1; tentative D call: TRBD1 (5 bases). The CDR3 covers 11 residues. Per germline, CDR1 ENHRY and CDR2 SYGVKD. The V and J ends lost 2 bases and 10 bases respectively, with 6 bases between them. The CDR3 spells CAISERTEQFF. The CDR3, as DNA: TGTGCCATCAGTGAGAGGACAGAGCAGTTCTTC.

This clone was counted a single time. The V and J genes are TRBV6-6 and TRBJ2-1; D unclear. The CDR3 is 13 amino acids. Germline loops: CDR1 MNHNY, CDR2 SVGAGI (reference sequence). Trimming took off 0 bases at V and 10 bases at J, with 10 bases between the two ends. Here the CDR3 DNA reads TGTGCCAGCAGTTACTCGGGCTTCGAGGAGCAGTTCTTC. This sequence encodes CASSYSGFEEQFF.

The table lists this clone with a few counts. CDR3 loop: CASSHPSGTGVFYEQYF. DNA of the CDR3: TGCGCCAGCAGCCACCCCTCCGGGACAGGGGTCTTCTACGAGCAGTACTTC. This sequence joins TRBV4-1 and TRBJ2-7; 10 positions match TRBD1. The CDR3 runs to 17 residues. Per germline, CDR1 MGHRA and CDR2 YSYEKL. The junction had 11 bases not matched to a gene; V was cut back by 3 bases and J by 3 bases.

The rearrangement joins TRBV7-2 to TRBJ2-7, with D perhaps TRBD2 (7 bases). V was pared by 1 base and J by 6 bases, with 13 bases between. Germline CDR1 reads SGHTA; CDR2 reads FQGNSA. The CDR3 covers 14 residues. The CDR3 DNA reads TGTGCCAGCAGCTTAGGTGGGGGGGCCACCGAGCAGTACGTC. Protein: CASSLGGGATEQYV.

The gene calls are TRBV4-1 and TRBJ1-2, with D possibly matching TRBD1 (5 bases). Germline V lookup: CDR1 MGHRA, CDR2 YSYEKL. V was shortened by 0 bases and J by 2 bases, with 10 bases between the two germline ends. The CDR3 runs 15 residues. Here the CDR3 reads CASSQERGGNYGYTF. For the CDR3, the DNA is TGCGCCAGCAGCCAAGAAAGGGGAGGGAACTATGGCTACACCTTC.

This clone came up a few times. The V gene is TRBV12-3 or TRBV12-4, the J gene TRBJ1-1; D is undetermined. V was shortened by 2 bases and J by 7 bases, with 5 bases between the two germline ends. The CDR3 sequence is 11 residues long. The CDR3 region is CASSLSHEAFF. In DNA form, the CDR3 reads TGTGCCAGCAGTTTATCTCATGAAGCTTTCTTT.

This sequence joins TRBV7-2 and TRBJ2-2; 11 bases are shared with TRBD2. This CDR3 has 16 amino acids. Germline CDR1 reads SGHTA; CDR2 reads FQGNSA. V lost 4 bases, J lost 1 base, and 2 bases stayed unmatched. The CDR3 is CASSSTSGGNTGELFF. The CDR3 nucleotides are TGTGCCAGCAGCTCCACTAGCGGGGGGAACACCGGGGAGCTGTTTTTT.

This clone was seen only a few times. Other nucleotide sequences in the sample specify the same CDR3. The V gene is TRBV5-1, the J gene TRBJ1-1, with D perhaps TRBD1 (5 bases). Trimming took off 0 bases at V and 2 bases at J, with 5 bases between the two ends. The V gene's germline CDR1 is SGHRS and CDR2 YFSETQ. CDR3 length: 13 residues. CDR3 protein: CASSLGGNTEAFF. The CDR3, as DNA: TGCGCCAGCAGCTTGGGGGGCAACACTGAAGCTTTCTTT.

This clone was counted only a few times. The V call is TRBV7-8, the J call TRBJ2-2; the match to TRBD1 covers 7 bases. The V gene's germline CDR1 is SGHVS and CDR2 FQNEAQ. V was pared by 2 bases and J by 5 bases, with 5 bases of the junction left unmatched. The CDR3 consists of 15 residues. CDR3 sequence (DNA): TGTGCCAGCAGCTTAAGGGGGCCAGGGACCGGGGAGCTGTTTTTT. It encodes CASSLRGPGTGELFF.

The chain carries TRBV6-5 and TRBJ2-7; 9 bases line up with TRBD1. J gave up 3 bases and V 5 bases, and 2 bases lay outside the gene matches. This CDR3 has 13 amino acids. Germline V gene lookup returns CDR1 MNHEY and CDR2 SVGAGI. CDR3 coding DNA: TGTGCCAGCAGTCCGGACAGGGGCTACGAGCAGTACGTC. Its protein product is CASSPDRGYEQYV.

The V gene is TRBV4-1, the J gene TRBJ1-1; the D is unclear. The V and J ends lost 4 bases and 3 bases respectively, with 3 bases between them. This CDR3 has 11 residues. Per germline, CDR1 MGHRA and CDR2 YSYEKL. DNA for the CDR3: TGCGCCAGCAGCCGGGACACTGAAGCTTTCTTT. As protein: CASSRDTEAFF.

A note on this clone: The junction shows a germline mismatch at one end, possibly a read error. This chain joins TRBV5-6 and TRBJ2-7; possibly TRBD1 for D (6 bases). The CDR3 has 15 residues. Germline-derived CDR1 and CDR2 are SGHDT and YYEEEE. CDR3 DNA sequence: TGTGCCAGCAACTTGGTACAGGGTCGGTCGTGGGAGCAGTACTTC. This codes for CASNLVQGRSWEQYF.

This clone appeared a single time. The chain employs TRBV28 and TRBJ1-1; D is undetermined. Trimming removed 1 base from V and 1 base from J, with 7 bases in between. Germline V gives CDR1 MDHEN, CDR2 SYDVKM. The CDR3 spans 14 residues. CDR3: CASSLSGGNTEAFF. The CDR3 DNA reads TGTGCCAGCAGTTTATCTGGCGGGAACACTGAAGCTTTCTTT.

This chain joins TRBV2 and TRBJ2-7; D is unresolved. With 2 bases removed from V and 6 bases from J, the gap between germline ends came to 17 bases. The germline gives CDR1 SNHLY, CDR2 FYNNEI. This CDR3 comprises 15 residues. CDR3 protein: CASSERWRIAAEQYV. CDR3 in DNA: TGTGCCAGCAGTGAACGATGGAGAATAGCTGCCGAGCAGTACGTC.

V usage is TRBV5-1 and J usage is TRBJ1-1; TRBD1 is a possible D gene (5 bases). Germline CDR1 and CDR2: SGHRS and YFSETQ. Trimming removed 0 bases from V and 6 bases from J, with 15 bases in between. The CDR3 length is 15 residues. The CDR3 is CASSLAQGIAAEAFF. CDR3 in DNA: TGCGCCAGCAGCTTGGCCCAGGGAATTGCGGCTGAAGCTTTCTTT.

This clone appeared a few times. This rearrangement joins TRBV9 to TRBJ1-6; D is unresolved. Germline CDR1 is SGDLS and CDR2 is YYNGEE. The CDR3 contains 12 residues. Trimming took off 0 bases at V and 13 bases at J, with 8 bases between the two ends. In DNA form, the CDR3 reads TGTGCCAGCAGCGTAGTTGGGGTCCCCCTCCACTTT. It codes for CASSVVGVPLHF.

The rearrangement joins TRBV5-1 to TRBJ1-6; no clear D gene. V was shortened by 3 bases and J by 16 bases, with 20 bases between the two germline ends. This CDR3 region has 14 residues. Germline V lookup: CDR1 SGHRS, CDR2 YFSETQ. The CDR3 reads CASSWARTELKLHF. CDR3 DNA sequence: TGCGCCAGCAGCTGGGCCAGGACGGAATTGAAACTCCACTTT.

V usage is TRBV18 and J usage is TRBJ1-1, with 9 bases fitting TRBD1. The CDR3 contains 15 residues. V lost 0 bases and J lost 4; bases outside the gene matches: 3. Germline loops: CDR1 KGHSH, CDR2 LQKENI. The CDR3 is CASSPPGQGFTEAFF. CDR3 sequence (DNA): TGTGCCAGCTCACCACCGGGACAGGGTTTCACTGAAGCTTTCTTT.

The chain couples TRBV10-2 to TRBJ1-4, with 7 bases matching TRBD1. J gave up 8 bases and V 5 bases, and 11 bases lay outside the gene matches. The CDR3 extends over 15 amino acids. Looked up from germline, CDR1 is WSHSY and CDR2 is SAAADI. The CDR3 DNA follows: TGCGCCAGCAGTCCCGACAGGGATGGGAGGGAAAAACTGTTTTTT. It translates to CASSPDRDGREKLFF.